A single sample gave rise to the 23 T cell receptor beta chains below, sequenced in a study of T cell responses to AZD1222 COVID-19 vaccine. The data were produced by immunoSEQ multiplex PCR, yet TCRdb's version contains in-frame clones alone and is incomplete. Of roughly 150,000 clones in the sample, 75% to 90% are singletons; the top ten hold just under 7%. Sample: peripheral blood, taken after recovery from COVID-19. The receptors were gathered from an adult who had recovered from COVID-19.

The V gene is TRBV3-1 (or the pseudogene TRBV3-2), the J gene TRBJ1-1, with D tentatively TRBD1 (6 bases). Trimming took off 3 bases at V and 4 bases at J, with 15 bases between the two ends. The CDR3 runs to 15 residues. Looked up from germline, CDR1 is LGHDT and CDR2 is YNNKEL (reference sequence). The CDR3 sequence is CASSHGQFISTEAFF. In DNA, the CDR3 is TGTGCCAGCAGCCACGGACAGTTTATAAGCACTGAAGCTTTCTTT.

The chain carries TRBV2 and TRBJ1-1; D may be TRBD1 (6 bases). CDR1 is SNHLY and CDR2 is FYNNEI in the germline V gene. The CDR3 has 13 amino acids. The ends were cut back, 9 bases at V and 0 bases at J, with 11 bases in the middle. The CDR3 spells CAREDSMNTEAFF. DNA for the CDR3: TGTGCCAGGGAGGACAGCATGAACACTGAAGCTTTCTTT. The full variable domain, with the rest looked up from reference TRBV2 and TRBJ1-1, is EPEVTQTPSHQVTQMGQEVILRCVPISNHLYFYWYRQILGQKVEFLVSFYNNEISEKSEIFDDQFSVERPDGSNFTLKIRSTKLEDSAMYFCAREDSMNTEAFFGQGTRLTVV.

This chain uses TRBV3-1 (or the pseudogene TRBV3-2) with TRBJ1-3; no clear D gene. Germline assignment: CDR1 LGHDT and CDR2 YNNKEL (reference sequence). CDR3 length equals 15 residues. The V gene lost 4 bases and the J gene lost 2 bases, with 12 bases spanning the gap. The CDR3 sequence: CASSPRGSAGNTIYF. For the CDR3, the DNA is TGTGCCAGCAGCCCAAGAGGAAGTGCTGGAAACACCATATATTTT.

The chain recombines TRBV28 with TRBJ2-1, with 11 bases aligning to TRBD1. In germline, CDR1 is MDHEN, CDR2 SYDVKM. This CDR3 comprises 15 residues. The V segment lost 11 bases and the J segment 1 base; nucleotides outside the gene matches: 7. The CDR3 loop reads CAGQGAGGSYNEQFF. The CDR3 DNA sequence: TGTGCCGGACAGGGGGCTGGAGGGTCCTACAATGAGCAGTTCTTC.

The V gene is TRBV19, the J gene TRBJ2-7; D is ambiguous. The CDR3 is made up of 10 amino acids. V was trimmed by 7 bases and J by 6 bases, leaving 7 bases between them. Germline V lookup: CDR1 LNHDA, CDR2 SQIVND (reference sequence). The CDR3 coding sequence is TGTGCCAGTAAAGCCGTCGAGCAGTACTTC. It codes for CASKAVEQYF.

This chain joins TRBV12-5 and TRBJ2-5; D is perhaps TRBD1 or TRBD2 (6 bases each). CDR1 is LGHNT, CDR2 FRNRAP, per germline. The CDR3 contains 14 residues. Trimming took off 6 bases at V and 7 bases at J, with 18 bases between the two ends. The CDR3 sequence is CASGQGGSYGTQYF. CDR3 DNA sequence: TGTGCTAGTGGACAAGGGGGGTCGTACGGGACCCAGTACTTC.

This rearrangement joins TRBV7-2 to TRBJ2-7, with TRBD1 matching over 8 bases. The germline gives CDR1 SGHTA, CDR2 FQGNSA. V dropped 3 bases and J dropped 3; count of bases not matched to a gene: 7. The CDR3 has 15 amino acids. Written as DNA, the CDR3 is TGTGCCAGCAGCTTCGGACAGGGCCAGGGCTACGAGCAGTACTTC. This codes for CASSFGQGQGYEQYF.

This chain connects TRBV27 to TRBJ2-1; 12 bases fit TRBD2. Looked up from germline, CDR1 is MNHEY and CDR2 is SMNVEV (reference sequence). V was clipped by 3 bases and J by 7 bases; unmatched bases: 10. The CDR3 totals 17 residues. The CDR3 bases are TGTGCCAGCAGTTTCCGGACTAGCGGGACCTTTAAGAATGAGCAGTTCTTC. Its protein is CASSFRTSGTFKNEQFF.

V and J are TRBV15 and TRBJ1-4, with D unresolved. In germline, CDR1 is LNHNV, CDR2 YYDKDF (reference sequence). V lost 1 base, J lost 4 bases, and 4 bases lay in between. This CDR3 is built from 13 residues. DNA for the CDR3: TGTGCCACCAGCAGAGCGCGTAATGAAAAACTGTTTTTT. Translating it yields CATSRARNEKLFF.

This clone was counted only a few times. The J gene is TRBJ2-1, the V gene TRBV5-4; D is possibly TRBD2 (5 bases). With 2 bases removed from V and 0 bases from J, the gap between germline ends came to 12 bases. The V gene's germline CDR1 is SGHNT and CDR2 YYREEE (reference sequence). This CDR3 contains 16 residues. The DNA of the CDR3 is TGTGCCAGCAGCTTATCGGGGTTGGGCTCCTACAATGAGCAGTTCTTC. This codes for CASSLSGLGSYNEQFF.

The chain links TRBV10-3 to TRBJ2-7; 9 nucleotides align to TRBD1. CDR1 is ENHRY, CDR2 SYGVKD, per germline. The CDR3 sequence is 15 residues long. Trimming took 4 bases from V and 0 from J; bases not matched to a gene: 4. The CDR3: CAISGGQGSSYEQYF. In nucleotides, the CDR3 is TGTGCCATCAGTGGGGGACAGGGAAGCTCCTACGAGCAGTACTTC.

J is TRBJ1-5 and V is TRBV23-1; 7 bases match TRBD1. TRBV23-1 is an open reading frame, and its role is uncertain. V lost 5 bases and J lost 0; bases outside the gene matches: 13. The CDR3 extends over 18 amino acids. CDR3 bases: TGCGCCAGCAGTATAAAGACAGGGAAAGACTATAGCAATCAGCCCCAGCATTTT. Protein sequence: CASSIKTGKDYSNQPQHF.

The chain employs TRBV7-8 and TRBJ2-5, with TRBD1 as a possible D gene (6 bases). V was cut by 4 bases and J by 0 bases, with 9 bases left in between. CDR1 and CDR2 from the germline V gene are SGHVS and FQNEAQ. CDR3 length: 14 amino acids. CDR3 residues: CASSYRDNQETQYF. The DNA of the CDR3 is TGTGCCAGCAGCTACCGGGACAACCAAGAGACCCAGTACTTC. The whole variable domain, filled in from reference TRBV7-8 and TRBJ2-5, reads GAGVSQSPRYKVAKRGQDVALRCDPISGHVSLFWYQQALGQGPEFLTYFQNEAQLDKSGLPSDRFFAERPEGSVSTLKIQRTQQEDSAVYLCASSYRDNQETQYFGPGTRLLVL.

This rearrangement joins TRBV29-1 to TRBJ1-1; no clear D. This CDR3 spans 11 amino acids. Germline lookup yields CDR1 SQVTM and CDR2 ANQGSEA. For the CDR3, the DNA is TGCAACATTGGGAGGCCAGGAGCGGCTTTCTTT. It is translated as CNIGRPGAAFF.

This chain links TRBV7-8 with TRBJ1-2; D is perhaps TRBD1 (5 bases). CDR1 and CDR2 from the germline V gene are SGHVS and FQNEAQ. The length of the CDR3 is 14 residues. The ends were cut back, 8 bases at V and 5 bases at J, with 18 bases in the middle. This CDR3 reads CASAPGRGRYGYTF. DNA for the CDR3: TGTGCCAGCGCCCCCGGGCGGGGGAGGTATGGCTACACCTTC.

The gene calls are TRBV19 and TRBJ2-1; 14 bases map to TRBD2. This CDR3 has 17 amino acids. The V segment lost 7 bases and the J segment 3 bases; nucleotides outside the gene matches: 8. The germline gives CDR1 LNHDA, CDR2 SQIVND (reference sequence). CDR3 sequence: CASTPGLAGASYNEQFF. CDR3 coding DNA: TGTGCCAGTACCCCGGGACTAGCGGGAGCCAGCTACAATGAGCAGTTCTTC.

This chain uses TRBV19 with TRBJ1-6, with a weak D call TRBD1 (5 bases). Trimming stripped 3 bases from V and 11 bases from J, with 14 bases between. This CDR3 is 14 amino acids long. Germline CDR1 and CDR2: LNHDA and SQIVND (reference sequence). For the CDR3, the DNA is TGTGCCAGTAGTATCGATGCAGGGCAGACACCCCTCCACTTT. This translates into CASSIDAGQTPLHF.

The chain recombines TRBV7-9 with TRBJ1-2; tentative D call: TRBD1 (6 bases). CDR1 is SEHNR and CDR2 is FQNEAQ in the germline V gene (reference sequence). V was cut by 5 bases and J by 7 bases, with 14 bases left in between. CDR3 length: 13 amino acids. The CDR3 spells CASSPSRQAGYTF. As DNA, the CDR3 is TGTGCCAGCAGCCCCAGTCGACAGGCTGGCTACACCTTC. The full variable domain, with the rest looked up from reference TRBV7-9 and TRBJ1-2, is DTGVSQNPRHKITKRGQNVTFRCDPISEHNRLYWYRQTLGQGPEFLTYFQNEAQLEKSRLLSDRFSAERPKGSFSTLEIQRTEQGDSAMYLCASSPSRQAGYTFGSGTRLTVV.

The V and J genes are TRBV11-3 and TRBJ2-6; 9 positions match TRBD1. The CDR3 covers 15 residues. The V gene end was trimmed by 4 bases and the J gene end by 4 bases; junction bases not matched to a gene: 2. From germline, CDR1 is SGHNT and CDR2 YENEEA. The CDR3 spells CASSSGTGGANVLTF. CDR3 DNA: TGTGCCAGCAGCTCCGGGACAGGGGGGGCCAACGTCCTGACTTTC. The entire variable domain, with the rest obtained from reference TRBV11-3 and TRBJ2-6, is as follows: EAGVVQSPRYKIIEKKQPVAFWCNPISGHNTLYWYLQNLGQGPELLIRYENEEAVDDSQLPKDRFSAERLKGVDSTLKIQPAELGDSAVYLCASSSGTGGANVLTFGAGSRLTVL.

The chain couples TRBV19 to TRBJ1-1, with a possible D match to TRBD1 (5 bases). CDR1 LNHDA and CDR2 SQIVND come from the germline V gene (reference sequence). V dropped 7 bases and J dropped 7 bases, with 10 bases sitting between them. CDR3 length equals 11 residues. Written as DNA, the CDR3 is TGTGCCAGTATATGGGGCAGTGAAGCTTTCTTT. Protein product: CASIWGSEAFF.

The V and J genes are TRBV28 and TRBJ1-3; 8 bases match TRBD1. V lost 9 bases and J lost 6; bases outside the gene matches: 7. CDR3 length: 13 residues. Germline V CDR1 and CDR2: MDHEN, SYDVKM. CDR3 in DNA: TGTGCCAGTACAGGGGGTGTTCTAAACACCATATATTTT. Its protein is CASTGGVLNTIYF. Full variable domain (remainder filled in from reference TRBV28 and TRBJ1-3): DVKVTQSSRYLVKRTGEKVFLECVQDMDHENMFWYRQDPGLGLRLIYFSYDVKMKEKGDIPEGYSVSREKKERFSLILESASTNQTSMYLCASTGGVLNTIYFGEGSWLTVV.

J is TRBJ2-1 and V is TRBV2, with TRBD1 matching 9 bases. This CDR3 has 19 residues. V gave up 5 bases and J gave up 0 bases; unmatched junction bases: 14. Germline assignment: CDR1 SNHLY and CDR2 FYNNEI. CDR3 sequence: CASSRGQGTFMSSYNEQFF. The CDR3 DNA reads as TGTGCCAGCAGTAGAGGACAGGGGACTTTCATGAGCTCCTACAATGAGCAGTTCTTC.

This clone appeared a few times. This chain uses TRBV18 with TRBJ1-1, with D perhaps TRBD1 (6 bases). The CDR3 totals 15 residues. The germline gives CDR1 KGHSH, CDR2 LQKENI. V lost 6 bases and J 2 bases, leaving 16 bases between the germline ends. DNA of the CDR3: TGTGCCAGCTCTCCCGGGACACTTAAAAACACTGAAGCTTTCTTT. It is translated as CASSPGTLKNTEAFF.